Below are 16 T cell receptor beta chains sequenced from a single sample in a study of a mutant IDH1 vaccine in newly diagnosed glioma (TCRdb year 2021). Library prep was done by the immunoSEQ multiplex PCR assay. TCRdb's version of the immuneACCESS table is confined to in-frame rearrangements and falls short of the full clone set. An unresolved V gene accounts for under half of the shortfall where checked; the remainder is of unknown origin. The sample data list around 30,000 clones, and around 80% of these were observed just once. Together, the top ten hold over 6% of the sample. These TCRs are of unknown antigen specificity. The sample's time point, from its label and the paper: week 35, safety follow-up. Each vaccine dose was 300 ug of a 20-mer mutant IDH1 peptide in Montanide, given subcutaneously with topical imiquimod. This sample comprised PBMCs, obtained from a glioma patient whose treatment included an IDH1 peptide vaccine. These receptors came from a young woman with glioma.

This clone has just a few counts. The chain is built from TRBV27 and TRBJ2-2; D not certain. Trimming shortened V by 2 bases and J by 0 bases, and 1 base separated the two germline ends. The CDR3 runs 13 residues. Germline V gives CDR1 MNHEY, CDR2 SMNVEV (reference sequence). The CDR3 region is CASSLTNTGELFF. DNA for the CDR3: TGTGCCAGCAGTTTAACGAACACCGGGGAGCTGTTTTTT.

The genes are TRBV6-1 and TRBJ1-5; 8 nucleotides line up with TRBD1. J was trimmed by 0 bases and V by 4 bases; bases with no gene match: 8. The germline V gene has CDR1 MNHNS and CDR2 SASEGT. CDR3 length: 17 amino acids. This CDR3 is CASSGGQASHSNQPQHF. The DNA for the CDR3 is TGTGCCAGCAGTGGGGGACAGGCCTCCCATAGCAATCAGCCCCAGCATTTT.

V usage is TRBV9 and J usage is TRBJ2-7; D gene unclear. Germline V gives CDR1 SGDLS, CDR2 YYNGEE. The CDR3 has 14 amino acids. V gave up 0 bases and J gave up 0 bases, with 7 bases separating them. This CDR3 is CASSVELTSYEQYF. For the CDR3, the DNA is TGTGCCAGCAGCGTAGAACTCACCTCCTACGAGCAGTACTTC.

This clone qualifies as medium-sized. The CDR3 nucleotides read TGTGCCAGCAGCTTGTCCCCAGGACAGTCCTACGAGCAGTACTTC. Protein sequence: CASSLSPGQSYEQYF. This chain links TRBV7-9 with TRBJ2-7, with TRBD1 as a possible D gene (6 bases). The CDR3 has 15 residues. Trimming took 3 bases from V and 1 from J, leaving 13 bases between them. CDR1 SEHNR and CDR2 FQNEAQ come from the germline V gene (reference sequence).

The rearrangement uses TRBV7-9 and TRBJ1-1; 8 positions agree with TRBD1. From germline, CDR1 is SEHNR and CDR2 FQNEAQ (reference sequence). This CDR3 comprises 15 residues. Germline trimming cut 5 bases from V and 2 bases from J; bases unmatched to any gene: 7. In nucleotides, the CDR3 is TGTGCCAGCAGCCGGTCTGGACAGGGAAACACTGAAGCTTTCTTT. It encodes CASSRSGQGNTEAFF. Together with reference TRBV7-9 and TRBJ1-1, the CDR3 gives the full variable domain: DTGVSQNPRHKITKRGQNVTFRCDPISEHNRLYWYRQTLGQGPEFLTYFQNEAQLEKSRLLSDRFSAERPKGSFSTLEIQRTEQGDSAMYLCASSRSGQGNTEAFFGQGTRLTVV.

CDR3 in amino acids: CASSRGPTTNEKLFF. The CDR3 coding sequence is TGTGCCAGCAGCCGGGGACCGACAACTAATGAAAAACTGTTTTTT. The V call is TRBV6-5, the J call TRBJ1-4; D perhaps matches TRBD1 (5 bases). The CDR3 extends over 15 amino acids. V was trimmed by 6 bases and J by 0 bases, leaving 11 bases between them. Per the germline V gene, CDR1 is MNHEY and CDR2 is SVGAGI.

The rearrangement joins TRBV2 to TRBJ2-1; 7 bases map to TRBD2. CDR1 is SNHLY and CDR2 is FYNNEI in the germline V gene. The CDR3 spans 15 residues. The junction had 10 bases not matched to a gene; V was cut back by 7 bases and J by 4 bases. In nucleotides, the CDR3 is TGTGCCAGCATCCGGGAGGCAGGCCTTTACAATGAGCAGTTCTTC. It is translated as CASIREAGLYNEQFF. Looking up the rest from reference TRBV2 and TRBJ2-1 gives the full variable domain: EPEVTQTPSHQVTQMGQEVILRCVPISNHLYFYWYRQILGQKVEFLVSFYNNEISEKSEIFDDQFSVERPDGSNFTLKIRSTKLEDSAMYFCASIREAGLYNEQFFGPGTRLTVL.

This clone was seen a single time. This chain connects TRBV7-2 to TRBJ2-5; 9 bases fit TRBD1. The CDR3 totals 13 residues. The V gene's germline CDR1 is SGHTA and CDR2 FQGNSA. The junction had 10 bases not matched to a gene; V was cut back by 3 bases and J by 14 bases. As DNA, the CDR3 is TGTGCCAGCAGCTTGTTACGCGAGGGACAGGGATACTTC. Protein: CASSLLREGQGYF.

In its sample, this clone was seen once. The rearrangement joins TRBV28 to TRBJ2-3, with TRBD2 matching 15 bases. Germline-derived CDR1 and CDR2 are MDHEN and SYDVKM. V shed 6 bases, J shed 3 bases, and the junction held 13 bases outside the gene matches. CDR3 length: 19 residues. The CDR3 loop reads CASSFSRKGLAGGTDTQYF. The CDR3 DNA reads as TGTGCCAGCAGCTTTTCCCGAAAGGGACTAGCGGGAGGAACAGATACGCAGTATTTT. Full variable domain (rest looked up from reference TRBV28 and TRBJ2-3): DVKVTQSSRYLVKRTGEKVFLECVQDMDHENMFWYRQDPGLGLRLIYFSYDVKMKEKGDIPEGYSVSREKKERFSLILESASTNQTSMYLCASSFSRKGLAGGTDTQYFGPGTRLTVL.

In DNA, the CDR3 is TGTGCCAGTAGTAGGGCTAGCGGGATACTCACAGATACGCAGTATTTT. It translates to CASSRASGILTDTQYF. The rearrangement uses TRBV19 and TRBJ2-3, with 9 bases identical to TRBD2. This CDR3 region has 16 residues. The V and J ends lost 4 bases and 2 bases, in that order; junction bases with no gene match: 7. Germline CDR1 LNHDA, CDR2 SQIVND (reference sequence). The variable domain in full, completed from reference TRBV19 and TRBJ2-3, reads DGGITQSPKYLFRKEGQNVTLSCEQNLNHDAMYWYRQDPGQGLRLIYYSQIVNDFQKGDIAEGYSVSREKKESFPLTVTSAQKNPTAFYLCASSRASGILTDTQYFGPGTRLTVL.

The CDR3 DNA follows: TGTGCCACTACGGCGGGGGAGAGAATCGGGGTCGATACGCAGTATTTT. Its protein product is CATTAGERIGVDTQYF. The chain carries TRBV11-2 and TRBJ2-3; 7 bases align to TRBD2. The CDR3 covers 16 residues. CDR1 and CDR2 (germline): SGHAT, FQNNGV. The V gene end was trimmed by 10 bases and the J gene end by 6 bases; junction bases not matched to a gene: 19.

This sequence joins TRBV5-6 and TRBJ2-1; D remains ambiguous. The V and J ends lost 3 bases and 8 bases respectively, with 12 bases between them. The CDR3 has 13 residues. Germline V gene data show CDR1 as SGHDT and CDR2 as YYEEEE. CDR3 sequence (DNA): TGTGCCAGCAGCTCCCCAGTAGTCGATGAGCAGTTCTTC. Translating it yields CASSSPVVDEQFF.

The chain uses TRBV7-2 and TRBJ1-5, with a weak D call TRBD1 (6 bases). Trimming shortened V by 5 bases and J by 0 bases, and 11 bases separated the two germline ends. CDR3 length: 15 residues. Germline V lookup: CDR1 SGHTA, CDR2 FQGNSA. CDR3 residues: CASSRGGLSNQPQHF. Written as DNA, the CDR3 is TGTGCCAGCAGCCGGGGGGGGCTTAGCAATCAGCCCCAGCATTTT.

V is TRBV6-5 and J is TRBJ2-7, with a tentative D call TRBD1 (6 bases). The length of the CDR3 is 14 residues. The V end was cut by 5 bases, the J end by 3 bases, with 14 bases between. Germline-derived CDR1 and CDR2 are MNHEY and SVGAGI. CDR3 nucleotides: TGTGCCAGCAGTCCCCGTCCGACAGGCTACGAGCAGTACTTC. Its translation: CASSPRPTGYEQYF.

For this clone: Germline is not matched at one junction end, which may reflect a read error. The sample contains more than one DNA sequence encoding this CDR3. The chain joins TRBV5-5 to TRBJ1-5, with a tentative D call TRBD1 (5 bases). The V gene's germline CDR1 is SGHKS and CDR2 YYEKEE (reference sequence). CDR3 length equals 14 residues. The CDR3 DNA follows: TGTGCCAGCAGGGGGGATATGAACTCTCGGCCCCAGCACTTT. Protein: CASRGDMNSRPQHF.

CDR3 nucleotide sequence: TGTGCCAGCAGTGTCCGACAGGGCGACTATGGCTACACCTTC. It yields the protein CASSVRQGDYGYTF. V and J are TRBV27 and TRBJ1-2, with 7 bases identical to TRBD1. This CDR3 has 14 amino acids. With 5 bases clipped from V and 3 bases from J, the junction kept 6 bases outside the gene matches. Germline CDR1 is MNHEY and CDR2 is SMNVEV (reference sequence).